This TCR beta chain emerged from a study of OX40 agonist ivuxolimab in advanced cancers. Only in-frame clones appear in the TCRdb table, and some are missing; sequencing was by immunoSEQ multiplex PCR. Of fewer than 95,000 clones in the sample, 92% are singletons; the top ten hold under 4%. Per germline, CDR1 SNHLY and CDR2 FYNNEI. The CDR3 is 18 residues long. V shed 0 bases and J shed 7 bases, with 23 bases lying between them. The source material was CD4+ or CD8+ T cells sorted from blood, sampled in a trial of the OX40 agonist ivuxolimab. This chain links TRBV2 with TRBJ2-3; D is perhaps TRBD1 (5 bases). The sequence derives from an adult with an advanced solid tumor such as melanoma, head and neck, liver or kidney cancer. This chain's CDR3 is CASSEAQVGELRTNTQYF. CDR3 coding DNA: TGTGCCAGCAGTGAAGCCCAAGTAGGGGAATTGAGAACAAATACGCAGTATTTT.